The T cell receptor (beta chain) under discussion was sequenced for a study of cytomegalovirus exposure and HLA in healthy donors. The study ran its PCR with 60 Vbeta and 13 Jbeta primers. Using immunoSEQ multiplex PCR, the repertoire was profiled, and TCRdb retains in-frame clones only, with some absent. Altogether around 160,000 clones are present, 80% being singletons, with the ten largest covering roughly 10%. The clonotype comes from a young man in good health and CMV-seropositive. Source material: PBMCs.

The CDR3 is CASSLGGTGGNTIYF. The CDR3, as DNA: TGTGCCAGCAGCTTAGGGGGGACAGGGGGAAACACCATATATTTT. V gene TRBV7-8 combines with J gene TRBJ1-3; 9 bases fit TRBD1. CDR1 is SGHVS and CDR2 is FQNEAQ in the germline V gene. This CDR3 has 15 amino acids. V shed 1 base and J 4 bases; nucleotides not matched to a gene: 2.